The 15 T cell receptor beta chains in this list originate from one sample, sequenced in a study of blood T cell repertoires in COVID-19. TCRdb's table, derived via immunoSEQ multiplex PCR, lists solely in-frame clones and lacks some. The sample yields about 140,000 clones, 88% seen once. The sequenced sample was peripheral blood. Every receptor here comes from an older woman with acute or convalescent COVID-19.

The V and J genes are TRBV6-5 and TRBJ2-7; TRBD2 might be the D (5 bases). Germline V gene data show CDR1 as MNHEY and CDR2 as SVGAGI. V was cut by 7 bases and J by 2 bases, with 15 bases left in between. The CDR3 contains 14 residues. The CDR3 DNA follows: TGTGCCAGCAAACTCAGCGGTCCCGCCTACGAGCAGTACTTC. The encoded protein is CASKLSGPAYEQYF.

The chain couples TRBV7-9 to TRBJ2-1, with TRBD1 matching 8 bases. Germline lookup yields CDR1 SEHNR and CDR2 FQNEAQ (reference sequence). There are 18 residues in the CDR3. Trimming removed 6 bases from V and 2 bases from J; junction bases left unmatched: 15. The CDR3 DNA sequence: TGTGCCAGCAGACCAGACAGGGGATACACCCACGCCTACAATGAGCAGTTCTTC. Translating gives CASRPDRGYTHAYNEQFF.

The rearrangement joins TRBV6-6 to TRBJ2-6; TRBD1 might be the D (6 bases). Trimming pared 6 bases from V and 4 bases from J, leaving 16 bases between. The CDR3 is 16 amino acids. Germline V gene data show CDR1 as MNHNY and CDR2 as SVGAGI (reference sequence). The CDR3 region is CASSPYRVAGANVLTF. CDR3 DNA: TGTGCCAGCAGCCCCTACAGGGTCGCCGGGGCCAACGTCCTGACTTTC.

This clone was observed a few times. V gene TRBV27 combines with J gene TRBJ1-1, with a weak D call TRBD1 (6 bases). Germline-derived CDR1 and CDR2 are MNHEY and SMNVEV (reference sequence). The CDR3 covers 16 residues. The ends were cut back, 5 bases at V and 1 base at J, with 17 bases in the middle. CDR3 amino acids: CASSRWDGQKNTEAFF. In DNA, the CDR3 is TGTGCCAGCAGTCGGTGGGACGGACAGAAGAACACTGAAGCTTTCTTT.

The chain has TRBV6-1 and TRBJ2-7; TRBD2 is a possible D gene (7 bases). Germline V gives CDR1 MNHNS, CDR2 SASEGT. The CDR3 covers 14 residues. With 0 bases removed from V and 7 bases from J, the gap between germline ends came to 13 bases. CDR3 loop: CASSEANEGGEQYF. DNA for the CDR3: TGTGCCAGCAGTGAAGCTAACGAGGGGGGGGAGCAGTACTTC.

The V call is TRBV4-2, the J call TRBJ2-2; D is ambiguous. Germline CDR1 and CDR2: LGHNA and YNFKEQ. The CDR3 runs to 15 residues. Trimming left V 0 bases short and J 1 base short, with 6 bases between. CDR3: CASSQDVQNTGELFF. The CDR3 nucleotides read TGTGCCAGCAGCCAAGATGTACAGAACACCGGGGAGCTGTTTTTT.

The V and J genes are TRBV28 and TRBJ1-3, with 9 nucleotides matching TRBD1. This CDR3 region has 16 residues. Germline loops: CDR1 MDHEN, CDR2 SYDVKM. V dropped 6 bases and J dropped 2; count of bases not matched to a gene: 8. CDR3 residues: CASSLWTGDAGNTIYF. The DNA for the CDR3 is TGTGCCAGCAGCCTCTGGACAGGGGACGCTGGAAACACCATATATTTT.

The chain has TRBV18 and TRBJ1-1; D perhaps matches TRBD1 (6 bases). The CDR3 totals 13 residues. Trimming left V 8 bases short and J 2 bases short, with 12 bases between. Germline CDR1 is KGHSH and CDR2 is LQKENI. CDR3 nucleotide sequence: TGTGCCAGCCGGGGGGGCGTAAACACTGAAGCTTTCTTT. As protein: CASRGGVNTEAFF.

The chain joins TRBV6-5 to TRBJ2-7; no definite D call. This CDR3 has 14 amino acids. The germline CDR1 and CDR2 sequences are MNHEY and SVGAGI. V was pared by 0 bases and J by 8 bases, with 14 bases between. Here the CDR3 reads CASSYSITSNQQYF. CDR3 DNA sequence: TGTGCCAGCAGTTACTCGATTACTTCTAACCAGCAGTACTTC.

The rearrangement joins TRBV28 to TRBJ2-7; TRBD2 is a possible D gene (5 bases). The germline V and J ends were trimmed by 8 bases and 0 bases, with 14 bases remaining between them. The germline V gene has CDR1 MDHEN and CDR2 SYDVKM. The CDR3 consists of 14 residues. The CDR3 DNA follows: TGTGCCAGCCTCGCGGGCGTGAACTCCTACGAGCAGTACTTC. Translation: CASLAGVNSYEQYF.

The V and J genes are TRBV9 and TRBJ2-2, with unresolved D. The V gene's germline CDR1 is SGDLS and CDR2 YYNGEE. The CDR3 has 14 amino acids. Trimming cost V 2 bases and J 6 bases, with 11 bases left between them. CDR3 sequence reads: CASSVAWSPGELFF. DNA of the CDR3: TGTGCCAGCAGCGTGGCCTGGAGCCCCGGGGAGCTGTTTTTT.

This sequence joins TRBV7-2 and TRBJ2-7; 9 positions match TRBD1. The CDR3 is 14 residues long. The ends lost 3 bases at V and 5 bases at J; junction bases unmatched: 5. CDR1 and CDR2 from the germline V gene are SGHTA and FQGNSA. CDR3 protein: CASSLGQGGHEQYF. DNA of the CDR3: TGTGCCAGCAGCTTGGGACAGGGAGGCCACGAGCAGTACTTC.

The chain recombines TRBV28 with TRBJ1-2; 7 nucleotides match TRBD1. Trimming took 5 bases from V and 8 from J; bases not matched to a gene: 11. The CDR3 extends over 14 amino acids. Germline values: CDR1 MDHEN, CDR2 SYDVKM. CDR3 region: CASSPGDRRYGYTF. The CDR3 DNA follows: TGTGCCAGCAGTCCCGGGGACAGAAGATACGGCTACACCTTC.

The chain combines TRBV19 with TRBJ2-3; 9 positions agree with TRBD2. CDR1 and CDR2 (germline): LNHDA, SQIVND (reference sequence). This CDR3 region has 14 residues. V was pared by 3 bases and J by 4 bases, with 2 bases of the junction left unmatched. CDR3 bases: TGTGCCAGTAGTATGGGACTAGCCGCAGATACGCAGTATTTT. This codes for CASSMGLAADTQYF.

The chain employs TRBV6-1 and TRBJ1-4; TRBD1 might be the D (6 bases). CDR1 and CDR2 from the germline V gene are MNHNS and SASEGT. The CDR3 has 18 amino acids. Between the trimmed V and J ends, which lost 3 bases and 2 bases, there was a span of 19 bases. The CDR3 region is CASSEIRGFGGTNEKLFF. CDR3 coding DNA: TGTGCCAGCAGTGAGATAAGGGGGTTCGGGGGGACTAATGAAAAACTGTTTTTT.